These 27 T cell receptor beta chains were sequenced from one sample in a study of blood T cell repertoires in COVID-19. Here immunoSEQ multiplex PCR was the method, and the copy in TCRdb shows in-frame clones only, minus some. Of 200,000 to 250,000 clones listed, 75% to 85% are singletons. The material sequenced was peripheral blood. The receptors originated from a woman at least 80 years old with COVID-19, enrolled during active disease.

This chain joins TRBV7-9 and TRBJ2-1, with TRBD1 as a possible D gene (5 bases). The CDR3 spans 14 residues. V lost 3 bases and J 5 bases, leaving 11 bases between the germline ends. Germline V gene data show CDR1 as SEHNR and CDR2 as FQNEAQ (reference sequence). The CDR3 DNA reads TGTGCCAGCAGCTTGGACACGGTTAACAATGAGCAGTTCTTC. It specifies CASSLDTVNNEQFF.

The V call is TRBV9, the J call TRBJ2-1; D gene unclear. Germline loops: CDR1 SGDLS, CDR2 YYNGEE. Deletions cut 0 bases from V and 4 bases from J, with 14 bases between. CDR3 length equals 16 residues. For the CDR3, the DNA is TGTGCCAGCAGCGTAGCAGAGGCCCTTGGATACAATGAGCAGTTCTTC. Protein sequence: CASSVAEALGYNEQFF.

The J gene is TRBJ2-1, the V gene TRBV5-1; 10 nucleotides align to TRBD2. Trimming removed 5 bases from V and 4 bases from J; junction bases left unmatched: 6. Germline V CDR1 and CDR2: SGHRS, YFSETQ. The CDR3 is 15 amino acids. CDR3: CASRGGAGGYNEQFF. CDR3 nucleotide sequence: TGCGCCAGCAGGGGCGGAGCGGGAGGGTACAATGAGCAGTTCTTC.

V gene TRBV11-2 combines with J gene TRBJ1-2, with 9 nucleotides matching TRBD1. Germline V lookup: CDR1 SGHAT, CDR2 FQNNGV. The CDR3 length is 13 residues. V was clipped by 4 bases and J by 4 bases; unmatched bases: 1. CDR3 loop: CASSSGQGYGYTF. The CDR3, as DNA: TGTGCCAGCAGCTCGGGACAGGGCTATGGCTACACCTTC.

The chain joins TRBV6-5 to TRBJ1-2; 7 nucleotides match TRBD1. Germline values: CDR1 MNHEY, CDR2 SVGAGI. This CDR3 comprises 13 residues. V lost 5 bases and J lost 2; bases outside the gene matches: 2. The CDR3 DNA is TGTGCCAGCAGTCCGACAGGGAACTATGGCTACACCTTC. The encoded protein is CASSPTGNYGYTF.

The chain is built from TRBV11-2 and TRBJ2-5; 9 bases fit TRBD2. V dropped 2 bases and J dropped 5; count of bases not matched to a gene: 9. The CDR3 has 16 amino acids. Germline lookup yields CDR1 SGHAT and CDR2 FQNNGV. As DNA, the CDR3 is TGTGCCAGCAGCTTAAATTTTGCGGGAGGGGCTGAGACCCAGTACTTC. It codes for CASSLNFAGGAETQYF.

The chain combines TRBV7-9 with TRBJ2-7; 15 bases line up with TRBD2. Germline trimming cut 5 bases from V and 5 bases from J; bases unmatched to any gene: 7. Germline lookup yields CDR1 SEHNR and CDR2 FQNEAQ (reference sequence). This CDR3 spans 16 amino acids. The CDR3 sequence: CASSPGLAGGGHEQYF. The CDR3 coding sequence is TGTGCCAGCAGCCCGGGACTAGCGGGAGGAGGGCACGAGCAGTACTTC.

The chain has TRBV29-1 and TRBJ1-4; D not resolved. The length of the CDR3 is 14 residues. Germline V gene data show CDR1 as SQVTM and CDR2 as ANQGSEA. V was clipped by 4 bases and J by 4 bases, with 13 bases between them. CDR3 in amino acids: CSVVELSRNEKLFF. The CDR3 nucleotides read TGCAGCGTTGTTGAGCTGTCCCGTAATGAAAAACTGTTTTTT.

This chain links TRBV12-3 or TRBV12-4 with TRBJ2-7, with D perhaps matching TRBD1 (6 bases). Trimming took off 5 bases at V and 2 bases at J, with 10 bases between the two ends. The CDR3 has 13 amino acids. CDR3 coding DNA: TGTGCCAGCAGTCTACAGGGAGCCTACGAGCAGTACTTC. Its protein product is CASSLQGAYEQYF.

The V and J genes are TRBV5-4 and TRBJ2-7; 10 bases map to TRBD2. The germline gives CDR1 SGHNT, CDR2 YYREEE (reference sequence). The CDR3 has 14 residues. The V segment lost 5 bases and the J segment 0 bases; nucleotides outside the gene matches: 2. CDR3 sequence: CASSPSGSSYEQYF. The CDR3 DNA reads as TGTGCCAGCAGTCCTAGCGGGAGCTCCTACGAGCAGTACTTC.

The chain carries TRBV23-1 and TRBJ1-6; possibly TRBD1 for D (5 bases). TRBV23-1 is an open reading frame whose function is uncertain. The CDR3 is made up of 15 amino acids. Trimming cost V 4 bases and J 8 bases, with 15 bases left between them. The CDR3 DNA sequence: TGCGCCAGCAGTCTAGGCCGGACAAAGGATTCACCCCTCCACTTT. Translated: CASSLGRTKDSPLHF.

With respect to this clone: Other DNA sequences in the same sample also yield this CDR3. The chain is built from TRBV2 and TRBJ1-2; D gene unclear. CDR3 length equals 13 residues. The V and J ends lost 4 bases and 2 bases respectively, with 8 bases between them. CDR1 is SNHLY and CDR2 is FYNNEI in the germline V gene. The CDR3 spells CASSAGSNYGYTF. DNA of the CDR3: TGTGCCAGCAGTGCCGGGAGCAACTATGGCTACACCTTC.

The rearrangement links TRBV5-5 to TRBJ2-7; no clear D. This CDR3 comprises 13 residues. V was shortened by 2 bases and J by 0 bases, with 6 bases between the two germline ends. CDR1 and CDR2 from the germline V gene are SGHKS and YYEKEE (reference sequence). Written as DNA, the CDR3 is TGTGCCAGCAGCTTTTTTCACTCCTACGAGCAGTACTTC. Protein sequence: CASSFFHSYEQYF.

The chain has TRBV2 and TRBJ1-1, with a tentative D call TRBD1 (5 bases). The CDR3 runs to 15 residues. Germline CDR1 SNHLY, CDR2 FYNNEI. V was cut by 1 base and J by 4 bases, with 13 bases left in between. DNA for the CDR3: TGTGCCAGCAGTGAAGGTCCAGGGTTGAGCACTGAAGCTTTCTTT. This encodes CASSEGPGLSTEAFF.

The rearrangement uses TRBV11-2 and TRBJ2-3; no clear D gene. This CDR3 contains 14 residues. Trimming took 1 base from V and 3 from J, leaving 8 bases between them. Germline assignment: CDR1 SGHAT and CDR2 FQNNGV. For the CDR3, the DNA is TGTGCCAGCAGCTTAGGTCTGGCTACAGATACGCAGTATTTT. Amino acid sequence: CASSLGLATDTQYF.

V is TRBV12-3 or TRBV12-4 and J is TRBJ1-1; the D gene is possibly TRBD1 (5 bases). V lost 6 bases and J lost 1, with 9 bases in between. The CDR3 runs to 13 residues. In nucleotides, the CDR3 is TGTGCCAGCAGCCAAACAGGGAACACTGAAGCTTTCTTT. This encodes CASSQTGNTEAFF.

The table lists this clone with a few counts. The V gene is TRBV5-5, the J gene TRBJ2-1; a weak D match, TRBD2 (5 bases). Trimming removed 2 bases at V and 0 bases at J, with 9 bases between. Germline V gene sequence: CDR1 SGHKS, CDR2 YYEKEE (reference sequence). This CDR3 is 15 amino acids long. CDR3 bases: TGTGCCAGCAGCTTACGGGGAAGCTCCTACAATGAGCAGTTCTTC. It translates to CASSLRGSSYNEQFF.

The V and J genes are TRBV5-1 and TRBJ1-6; D is undetermined. This CDR3 has 14 amino acids. Germline V gene data show CDR1 as SGHRS and CDR2 as YFSETQ. V was cut by 0 bases and J by 6 bases, with 7 bases left in between. This CDR3 is CASSLETGNSPLHF. For the CDR3, the DNA is TGCGCCAGCAGCTTGGAAACGGGTAATTCACCCCTCCACTTT.

Concerning this clone: Additional DNA sequences in this sample encode the identical CDR3. V is TRBV10-3 and J is TRBJ1-2, with D unclear. The germline CDR1 and CDR2 sequences are ENHRY and SYGVKD. The CDR3 consists of 11 residues. Trimming stripped 8 bases from V and 6 bases from J, with 10 bases between. CDR3 sequence reads: CAISDGNGYTF. The CDR3, as DNA: TGTGCCATCTCTGACGGGAATGGCTACACCTTC.

This sequence joins TRBV29-1 and TRBJ2-5; D is possibly TRBD2 (5 bases). CDR1 and CDR2 from the germline V gene are SQVTM and ANQGSEA. V was trimmed by 7 bases and J by 4 bases, leaving 19 bases between them. The CDR3 has 14 amino acids. As DNA, the CDR3 is TGCAGCGCCCCCACCGGCGGTGCGGGAGAGACCCAGTACTTC. It yields the protein CSAPTGGAGETQYF.

The rearrangement uses TRBV5-1 and TRBJ1-5, with a weak D call TRBD1 (5 bases). V gave up 0 bases and J gave up 6 bases, with 13 bases separating them. Germline lookup yields CDR1 SGHRS and CDR2 YFSETQ. The CDR3 is 15 amino acids. CDR3 sequence reads: CASSLVGAHGQPQHF. As DNA, the CDR3 is TGCGCCAGCAGCTTGGTAGGGGCGCACGGTCAGCCCCAGCATTTT.

V gene TRBV6-5 combines with J gene TRBJ2-1; 13 bases line up with TRBD2. V trimming: 5 bases; J trimming: 9 bases; junction bases outside the gene matches: 7. Germline values: CDR1 MNHEY, CDR2 SVGAGI. This CDR3 has 15 amino acids. The CDR3 reads CASSKTSGGASEQFF. The CDR3 DNA reads TGTGCCAGCAGTAAAACTAGCGGGGGGGCCAGTGAGCAGTTCTTC.

A single count supports this clone. This chain joins TRBV9 and TRBJ2-7; a possible D gene is TRBD1 (5 bases). This CDR3 contains 15 residues. V shed 0 bases and J shed 5 bases, with 15 bases lying between them. Germline V gene lookup returns CDR1 SGDLS and CDR2 YYNGEE. The CDR3 DNA reads as TGTGCCAGCAGCGTAGCTGTTCAGGGCCGCCACGAGCAGTACTTC. It codes for CASSVAVQGRHEQYF. Full variable domain (remainder filled in from reference TRBV9 and TRBJ2-7): DSGVTQTPKHLITATGQRVTLRCSPRSGDLSVYWYQQSLDQGLQFLIQYYNGEERAKGNILERFSAQQFPDLHSELNLSSLELGDSALYFCASSVAVQGRHEQYFGPGTRLTVT.

The chain couples TRBV7-2 to TRBJ2-7; the match to TRBD1 covers 7 bases. The CDR3 extends over 16 amino acids. CDR1 is SGHTA and CDR2 is FQGNSA in the germline V gene. Trimming took 0 bases from V and 4 from J; bases not matched to a gene: 9. The CDR3 protein is CASSLASTGSKYEQYF. CDR3 DNA sequence: TGTGCCAGCAGCTTAGCGTCGACAGGGAGCAAGTACGAGCAGTACTTC.

The chain carries TRBV19 and TRBJ1-4; D possibly corresponds to TRBD1 (6 bases). The V gene lost 6 bases and the J gene lost 3 bases, with 17 bases spanning the gap. Germline V CDR1 and CDR2: LNHDA, SQIVND (reference sequence). The CDR3 length is 16 residues. In DNA form, the CDR3 reads TGTGCCAGTAGCGTGAAGATGGGGGCATCTAATGAAAAACTGTTTTTT. Protein sequence: CASSVKMGASNEKLFF.

The chain couples TRBV5-4 to TRBJ1-1; weak D call: TRBD1 (5 bases). The CDR3 is made up of 15 amino acids. The V end lost 0 bases, the J end lost 0 bases, and 9 bases lay between the germline ends. Germline V gene sequence: CDR1 SGHNT, CDR2 YYREEE (reference sequence). The CDR3 DNA reads as TGTGCCAGCAGCTTGGGGGTCAGGGTGAACACTGAAGCTTTCTTT. As protein: CASSLGVRVNTEAFF.

This clone was seen only once. The CDR3 loop reads CASSSGASKSTNEKLFF. In DNA form, the CDR3 reads TGTGCCAGCAGTTCAGGGGCCAGCAAATCAACTAATGAAAAACTGTTTTTT. This sequence joins TRBV7-9 and TRBJ1-4; D is possibly TRBD1 (6 bases). With 6 bases removed from V and 0 bases from J, the gap between germline ends came to 17 bases. Germline assignment: CDR1 SEHNR and CDR2 FQNEAQ (reference sequence). The CDR3 has 17 residues.